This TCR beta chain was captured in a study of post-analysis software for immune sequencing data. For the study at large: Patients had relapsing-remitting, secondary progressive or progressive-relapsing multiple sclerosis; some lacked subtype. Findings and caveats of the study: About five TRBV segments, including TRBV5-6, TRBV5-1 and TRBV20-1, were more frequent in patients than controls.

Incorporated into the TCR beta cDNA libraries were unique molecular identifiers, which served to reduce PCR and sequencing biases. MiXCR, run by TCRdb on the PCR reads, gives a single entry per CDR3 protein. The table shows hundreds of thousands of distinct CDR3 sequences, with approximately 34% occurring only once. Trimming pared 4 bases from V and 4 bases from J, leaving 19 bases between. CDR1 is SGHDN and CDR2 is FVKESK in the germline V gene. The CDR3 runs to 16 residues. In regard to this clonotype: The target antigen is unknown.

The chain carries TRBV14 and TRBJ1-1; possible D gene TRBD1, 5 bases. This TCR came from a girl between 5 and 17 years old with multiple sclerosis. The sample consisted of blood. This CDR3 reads CASSLTSGAKSTEAFF. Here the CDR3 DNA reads TGTGCCAGCAGCCTAACCTCCGGGGCAAAGAGCACTGAAGCTTTCTTT.